This TCR beta chain was obtained from a study of immune evolution from preneoplasia to lung adenocarcinoma. General study findings and limits: Top clone share appeared to fall from AAH through AIS, MIA, adenocarcinoma.

Patients had resection in Japan or China between the mid-2010s and the late 2010s. Sequencing was performed with immunoSEQ multiplex PCR; in TCRdb, only in-frame clones are kept and a portion is missing. This table has under 8,000 clones, 76% appearing once. CDR3 size: 18 residues. Germline V gene sequence: CDR1 SGDLS, CDR2 YYNGEE. V lost 0 bases, J lost 3 bases, and 18 bases lay in between. This clone appeared a few times. As yet, its antigen is unknown. At the DNA level, this CDR3 is encoded by other sequences in the same sample as well. V usage is TRBV9 and J usage is TRBJ2-2, with a possible D match to TRBD2 (6 bases). This receptor was identified in a person aged 55-80 years with lung adenocarcinoma. The sequenced sample was FFPE minimally invasive lung adenocarcinoma tissue. The CDR3, as DNA: TGTGCCAGCAGCGTAGACCGTCAACCTAGCGTGTACACCGGGGAGCTGTTTTTT. It yields the protein CASSVDRQPSVYTGELFF.